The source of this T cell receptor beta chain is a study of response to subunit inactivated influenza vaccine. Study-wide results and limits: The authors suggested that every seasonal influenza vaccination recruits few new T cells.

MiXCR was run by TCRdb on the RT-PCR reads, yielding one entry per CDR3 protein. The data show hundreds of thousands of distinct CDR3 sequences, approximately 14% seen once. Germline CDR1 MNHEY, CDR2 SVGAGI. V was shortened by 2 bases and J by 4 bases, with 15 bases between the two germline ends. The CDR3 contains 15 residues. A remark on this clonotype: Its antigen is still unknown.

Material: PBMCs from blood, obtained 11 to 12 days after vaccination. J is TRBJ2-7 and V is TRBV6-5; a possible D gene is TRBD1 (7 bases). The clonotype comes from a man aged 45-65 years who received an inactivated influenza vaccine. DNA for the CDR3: TGTGCCAGCAGTTACAGGAGGGGGCGCGATTACGAGCAGTACTTC. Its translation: CASSYRRGRDYEQYF.